Following are 25 T cell receptor beta chains from one sample sequenced in a study of OX40 agonist ivuxolimab in advanced cancers. The method behind the library was the immunoSEQ multiplex PCR assay. TCRdb carries this immuneACCESS record with in-frame sequences only. Its versions omit some clonotypes, under half of them owing to an unresolved V gene in the studies checked, with the rest unexplained. This sample lists over 45,000 clones; 84% were detected once. Around 0.7% of the sample rests with the top ten. The sequencing used CD4+ or CD8+ T cells sorted from blood, collected in a trial of the OX40 agonist ivuxolimab. The receptors here all came from an adult with an advanced solid tumor such as melanoma, head and neck, liver or kidney cancer.

This chain links TRBV7-9 with TRBJ2-5; the match to TRBD2 covers 14 bases. CDR3 length equals 18 residues. Germline lookup yields CDR1 SEHNR and CDR2 FQNEAQ (reference sequence). V shed 4 bases, J shed 4 bases, and the junction held 11 bases outside the gene matches. The CDR3 bases are TGTGCCAGCAGCTCGCCTCCCGGGACTAGCGGGAGTAGAGAGACCCAGTACTTC. It encodes CASSSPPGTSGSRETQYF.

The chain links TRBV19 to TRBJ1-2; tentative D call: TRBD1 (5 bases). The germline V and J ends were trimmed by 2 bases and 2 bases, with 6 bases remaining between them. The CDR3 length is 13 residues. Germline values: CDR1 LNHDA, CDR2 SQIVND (reference sequence). In DNA form, the CDR3 reads TGTGCCAGTAGTATACGACAGAACTATGGCTACACCTTC. It translates to CASSIRQNYGYTF.

This chain uses TRBV14 with TRBJ2-5; 7 positions agree with TRBD2. Germline CDR1 reads SGHDN; CDR2 reads FVKESK. J was trimmed by 4 bases and V by 0 bases; bases with no gene match: 14. The CDR3 totals 18 residues. CDR3 in amino acids: CASSQDPWFSGLGETQYF. The CDR3 DNA reads TGTGCCAGCAGCCAAGATCCTTGGTTTAGCGGGCTTGGAGAGACCCAGTACTTC.

The chain employs TRBV28 and TRBJ2-6; the D is unclear. Germline V gene sequence: CDR1 MDHEN, CDR2 SYDVKM. With 7 bases removed from V and 1 base from J, the gap between germline ends came to 20 bases. This CDR3 has 18 amino acids. CDR3 sequence (DNA): TGTGCCAGCAAGGAAATCGGACGGTCGGTTTCTGGGGCCAACGTCCTGACTTTC. This sequence encodes CASKEIGRSVSGANVLTF.

CDR3 DNA sequence: TGCGCCAGCAGCTTGGAACCGGGTCCATCCTACGAGCAGTACTTC. Translation: CASSLEPGPSYEQYF. The chain combines TRBV5-1 with TRBJ2-7; D is ambiguous. The germline CDR1 and CDR2 sequences are SGHRS and YFSETQ. This CDR3 has 15 amino acids. Trimming cost V 0 bases and J 1 base, with 11 bases left between them.

This sequence joins TRBV28 and TRBJ1-5, with D maybe TRBD1 (5 bases). This CDR3 region has 15 residues. The germline gives CDR1 MDHEN, CDR2 SYDVKM. V lost 6 bases and J lost 9, with 21 bases in between. The CDR3 DNA follows: TGTGCCAGCAGCGATTTCGGGACTAAGAAGCGGCCCCAGCATTTT. It yields the protein CASSDFGTKKRPQHF.

The chain recombines TRBV9 with TRBJ2-7; D unclear. Germline V gene data show CDR1 as SGDLS and CDR2 as YYNGEE. Trimming took off 0 bases at V and 6 bases at J, with 19 bases between the two ends. This CDR3 has 16 residues. This chain's CDR3 is CASSVEPVSGLREQYF. The CDR3 nucleotides read TGTGCCAGCAGCGTAGAGCCAGTCTCTGGTCTACGCGAGCAGTACTTC.

The CDR3 DNA reads TGCGCCAGCAGCGCTCGACAGGGGGGATACGAGCAGTACTTC. The encoded protein is CASSARQGGYEQYF. This chain connects TRBV4-3 to TRBJ2-7; 9 positions match TRBD1. The CDR3 is 14 amino acids. Germline CDR1 and CDR2: LGHNA and YSLEER. V was pared by 5 bases and J by 4 bases, with 6 bases of the junction left unmatched.

The chain links TRBV5-1 to TRBJ2-5; 14 bases fit TRBD2. The CDR3 loop spans 17 amino acids. Per the germline V gene, CDR1 is SGHRS and CDR2 is YFSETQ. J lost 5 bases, V lost 3 bases, and 9 bases had no gene match. CDR3 sequence reads: CASSYPGLAGVWETQYF. Written as DNA, the CDR3 is TGCGCCAGCAGCTATCCGGGACTAGCGGGAGTTTGGGAGACCCAGTACTTC. Combining the CDR3 with reference TRBV5-1 and TRBJ2-5 gives the whole variable domain KAGVTQTPRYLIKTRGQQVTLSCSPISGHRSVSWYQQTPGQGLQFLFEYFSETQRNKGNFPGRFSGRQFSNSRSEMNVSTLELGDSALYLCASSYPGLAGVWETQYFGPGTRLLVL.

The rearrangement joins TRBV6-6 to TRBJ1-4; no clear D gene. Germline values: CDR1 MNHNY, CDR2 SVGAGI (reference sequence). The germline V and J ends were trimmed by 8 bases and 5 bases, with 9 bases remaining between them. The CDR3 is 12 residues long. As DNA, the CDR3 is TGTGCCAGCTCATCCAGAAATGAAAAACTGTTTTTT. Translated, it gives CASSSRNEKLFF.

The chain links TRBV5-6 to TRBJ2-5; 10 nucleotides match TRBD2. Germline V gene lookup returns CDR1 SGHDT and CDR2 YYEEEE. The CDR3 loop spans 15 amino acids. V gave up 5 bases and J gave up 1 base; unmatched junction bases: 5. CDR3 loop: CASRLAGALQETQYF. The CDR3 bases are TGTGCCAGCAGGCTAGCGGGGGCCCTCCAAGAGACCCAGTACTTC. Full variable domain (outside the CDR3, taken from reference TRBV5-6 and TRBJ2-5): DAGVTQSPTHLIKTRGQQVTLRCSPKSGHDTVSWYQQALGQGPQFIFQYYEEEERQRGNFPDRFSGHQFPNYSSELNVNALLLGDSALYLCASRLAGALQETQYFGPGTRLLVL.

This clone is labeled as medium-sized. The rearrangement links TRBV5-1 to TRBJ2-1; TRBD1 matches at 8 bases. The length of the CDR3 is 14 residues. V lost 5 bases and J lost 7; bases outside the gene matches: 8. Germline-derived CDR1 and CDR2 are SGHRS and YFSETQ. The CDR3 DNA follows: TGCGCCAGCAGACCAAACAGGGGGTCTAATGAGCAGTTCTTC. Amino acids: CASRPNRGSNEQFF.

The rearrangement uses TRBV9 and TRBJ2-5; 7 positions agree with TRBD1. This CDR3 region has 14 residues. After removal of 3 bases from V and 5 bases from J, the junction contained 7 bases not matched to a gene. Per germline, CDR1 SGDLS and CDR2 YYNGEE. The CDR3 loop is CASSATQGVETQYF. The DNA for the CDR3 is TGTGCCAGCAGCGCCACGCAGGGGGTTGAGACCCAGTACTTC. The complete variable domain, with remaining parts taken from reference TRBV9 and TRBJ2-5, reads DSGVTQTPKHLITATGQRVTLRCSPRSGDLSVYWYQQSLDQGLQFLIQYYNGEERAKGNILERFSAQQFPDLHSELNLSSLELGDSALYFCASSATQGVETQYFGPGTRLLVL.

The V call is TRBV6-5, the J call TRBJ1-6; tentatively, D is TRBD1 (5 bases). With 0 bases removed from V and 8 bases from J, the gap between germline ends came to 11 bases. CDR1 is MNHEY, CDR2 SVGAGI, per germline. This CDR3 has 15 amino acids. CDR3 DNA: TGTGCCAGCAGTTACTCTGGACAAGGAGATTCACCCCTCCACTTT. It is translated as CASSYSGQGDSPLHF.

The V gene is TRBV9, the J gene TRBJ2-3; the match to TRBD1 covers 11 bases. Losses at the gene ends were 3 bases for V and 5 bases for J; bases not matched to a gene: 8. Germline-derived CDR1 and CDR2 are SGDLS and YYNGEE. CDR3 length equals 16 residues. CDR3 loop: CASSARTGGPIDTQYF. The CDR3 DNA is TGTGCCAGCAGCGCCCGGACAGGGGGCCCTATAGATACGCAGTATTTT. Complete variable domain (other parts from reference TRBV9 and TRBJ2-3): DSGVTQTPKHLITATGQRVTLRCSPRSGDLSVYWYQQSLDQGLQFLIQYYNGEERAKGNILERFSAQQFPDLHSELNLSSLELGDSALYFCASSARTGGPIDTQYFGPGTRLTVL.

The chain uses TRBV4-2 and TRBJ2-3, with 7 positions matching TRBD2. Looked up from germline, CDR1 is LGHNA and CDR2 is YNFKEQ. The trim removed 4 bases at V and 5 bases at J, leaving 12 bases unmatched. The CDR3 runs 16 residues. The CDR3 reads CASSPQKGIAGDTQYF. The CDR3 DNA sequence: TGTGCCAGCAGCCCCCAGAAGGGAATAGCGGGAGATACGCAGTATTTT.

This chain joins TRBV5-1 and TRBJ2-5; the match to TRBD2 covers 10 bases. From germline, CDR1 is SGHRS and CDR2 YFSETQ. This CDR3 region has 16 residues. V was clipped by 0 bases and J by 1 base; unmatched bases: 3. CDR3 amino acids: CASSLAGLAFQETQYF. The CDR3 region has the DNA TGCGCCAGCAGCTTGGCGGGACTAGCGTTCCAAGAGACCCAGTACTTC. Based on the CDR3 plus reference TRBV5-1 and TRBJ2-5, the full variable domain is KAGVTQTPRYLIKTRGQQVTLSCSPISGHRSVSWYQQTPGQGLQFLFEYFSETQRNKGNFPGRFSGRQFSNSRSEMNVSTLELGDSALYLCASSLAGLAFQETQYFGPGTRLLVL.

V gene TRBV5-6 combines with J gene TRBJ2-6, with D unresolved. CDR1 and CDR2 (germline): SGHDT, YYEEEE. V was clipped by 6 bases and J by 1 base, with 8 bases between them. The CDR3 sequence is 14 residues long. The CDR3 protein is CASIAPSGANVLTF. Here the CDR3 DNA reads TGTGCCAGCATCGCTCCATCTGGGGCCAACGTCCTGACTTTC.

In DNA, the CDR3 is TGTGCCAGCAGCGTAGGGCTAGACCGCGTAGGGTACACCTTC. Translation: CASSVGLDRVGYTF. The J gene is TRBJ1-2, the V gene TRBV9; no definite D call. The CDR3 spans 14 residues. With 0 bases removed from V and 11 bases from J, the gap between germline ends came to 17 bases. Germline CDR1 and CDR2: SGDLS and YYNGEE.

The chain employs TRBV5-5 and TRBJ2-5; 8 bases fit TRBD2. CDR1 and CDR2 (germline): SGHKS, YYEKEE (reference sequence). CDR3 size: 15 residues. Trimming took 3 bases from V and 2 from J; bases not matched to a gene: 6. This chain's CDR3 is CASSYSGTNQETQYF. The CDR3 region has the DNA TGTGCCAGCAGCTATAGCGGGACCAATCAAGAGACCCAGTACTTC.

This chain links TRBV9 with TRBJ2-1; 8 bases are shared with TRBD1. This CDR3 comprises 17 residues. J lost 6 bases, V lost 4 bases, and 15 bases had no gene match. From germline, CDR1 is SGDLS and CDR2 YYNGEE. The CDR3 DNA is TGTGCCAGCAGCCCGCGGGACAGGAGTCTTGGGGGCAATGAGCAGTTCTTC. It codes for CASSPRDRSLGGNEQFF.

The chain links TRBV11-3 to TRBJ2-1; no clear D gene. V lost 2 bases to trimming and J lost 0 bases, with 8 bases between them. This CDR3 comprises 15 residues. Germline lookup yields CDR1 SGHNT and CDR2 YENEEA. DNA of the CDR3: TGTGCCAGCAGCTTAACTTTTAGCTCCTACAATGAGCAGTTCTTC. The encoded protein is CASSLTFSSYNEQFF.

This chain connects TRBV10-3 to TRBJ2-1; no reliable D call. The V and J ends lost 7 bases and 8 bases respectively, with 12 bases between them. This CDR3 has 12 residues. The germline CDR1 and CDR2 sequences are ENHRY and SYGVKD. CDR3 amino acids: CAIKAGLDEQFF. CDR3 nucleotides: TGTGCCATCAAGGCTGGGCTCGATGAGCAGTTCTTC.

This rearrangement joins TRBV9 to TRBJ2-1; 16 bases match TRBD2. The CDR3 is 19 amino acids. The V segment lost 3 bases and the J segment 0 bases; nucleotides outside the gene matches: 6. Germline lookup yields CDR1 SGDLS and CDR2 YYNGEE. The CDR3 spells CASSAGTSGRAGSYNEQFF. The CDR3 DNA sequence: TGTGCCAGCAGCGCAGGGACTAGCGGGAGGGCCGGCTCCTACAATGAGCAGTTCTTC.

The chain joins TRBV4-2 to TRBJ1-6; possible D gene TRBD1, 5 bases. V was shortened by 0 bases and J by 13 bases, with 22 bases between the two germline ends. The CDR3 length is 17 residues. Per germline, CDR1 LGHNA and CDR2 YNFKEQ. Written as DNA, the CDR3 is TGTGCCAGCAGCCAAGATTATTCAGGGCAGATAATATACCCCCTCCACTTT. This sequence encodes CASSQDYSGQIIYPLHF.